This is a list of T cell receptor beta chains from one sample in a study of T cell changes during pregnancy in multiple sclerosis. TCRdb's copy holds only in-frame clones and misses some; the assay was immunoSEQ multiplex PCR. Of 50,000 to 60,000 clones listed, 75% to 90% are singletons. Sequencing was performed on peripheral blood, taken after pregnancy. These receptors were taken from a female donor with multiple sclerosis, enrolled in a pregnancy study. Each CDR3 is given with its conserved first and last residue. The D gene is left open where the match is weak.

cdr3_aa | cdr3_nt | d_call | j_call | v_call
CAISPGVTQYF | TGTGCCATCAGTCCAGGTGTTACCCAGTACTTC | . | TRBJ2-5 | TRBV10-3
CASSRGAPYQETQYF | TGTGCCAGCTCCCGGGGGGCCCCGTACCAAGAGACCCAGTACTTC | . | TRBJ2-5 | TRBV9
CASSHETGLNEQFF | TGTGCCAGCTCACACGAGACAGGTCTCAATGAGCAGTTCTTC | . | TRBJ2-1 | TRBV18
CASSLGRVTGELFF | TGTGCCAGCAGCTTGGGCAGGGTGACCGGGGAGCTGTTTTTT | . | TRBJ2-2 | TRBV7-2
CASSLARGFRGYTF | TGTGCCAGCAGCTTGGCCAGGGGATTCCGTGGCTACACCTTC | . | TRBJ1-2 | TRBV5-6
CASSPRVGGTEAFF | TGTGCCAGCAGCCCCCGGGTCGGGGGCACTGAAGCTTTCTTT | . | TRBJ1-1 | TRBV5-5
CASSRAGPNSPLHF | TGTGCCAGCAGCCGTGCAGGGCCGAATTCACCCCTCCACTTT | . | TRBJ1-6 | TRBV4-2
CASSDRARSGELFF | TGTGCCAGCAGTGACAGGGCGCGCAGCGGGGAGCTGTTTTTT | . | TRBJ2-2 | TRBV2
CAISGGPTDTQYF | TGTGCCATTTCAGGGGGGCCCACAGATACGCAGTATTTT | . | TRBJ2-3 | TRBV6-1
CASSILAGTDTQYF | TGCGCCAGCAGCATACTAGCGGGCACAGATACGCAGTATTTT | TRBD2 | TRBJ2-3 | TRBV5-1